This T cell receptor (beta chain) was sequenced for a study of OX40 agonist ivuxolimab in advanced cancers. Study-level points and caveats: Blood T cells, both CD4+ and CD8+, expanded clonally by week 6 at 0.1 to 3.0 mg/kg.

On this clone itself: The antigen is undetermined.

The method was immunoSEQ multiplex PCR; TCRdb's version includes in-frame clones alone and lacks a portion of them. The sample carries around 80,000 clones, 86% recorded once. V lost 4 bases and J 1 base, leaving 7 bases between the germline ends. Germline loops: CDR1 SSHAT, CDR2 FNYEAQ (reference sequence). CDR3 length: 13 amino acids. This clonotype originated in an adult with an advanced solid tumor such as melanoma, head and neck, liver or kidney cancer. Specimen: CD4+ or CD8+ T cells sorted from blood, collected in a trial of the OX40 agonist ivuxolimab. V is TRBV7-7 and J is TRBJ1-1, with no clear D. CDR3 protein: CASSSGPNTEAFF. The CDR3 region has the DNA TGTGCCAGCAGCTCCGGGCCGAACACTGAAGCTTTCTTT.